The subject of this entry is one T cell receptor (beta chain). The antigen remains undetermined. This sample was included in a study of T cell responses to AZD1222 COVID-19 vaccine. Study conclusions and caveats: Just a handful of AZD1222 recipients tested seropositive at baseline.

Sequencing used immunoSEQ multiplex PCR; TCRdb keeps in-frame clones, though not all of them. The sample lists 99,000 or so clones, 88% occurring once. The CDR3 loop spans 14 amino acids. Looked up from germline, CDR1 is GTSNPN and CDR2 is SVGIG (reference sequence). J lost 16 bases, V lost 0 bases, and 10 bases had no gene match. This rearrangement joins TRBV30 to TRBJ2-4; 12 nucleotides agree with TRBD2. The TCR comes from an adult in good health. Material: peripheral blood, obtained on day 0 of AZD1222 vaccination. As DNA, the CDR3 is TGTGCCTGGAGTGTAAAAGCTAGCGGGAGGGCTCCATACTTC. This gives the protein CAWSVKASGRAPYF.